The clone carrying this T cell receptor beta chain has only one observation. The record originates from a study of T-cell reconstitution after alpha-beta-depleted transplantation in children. For TCRbeta, the library was prepared with unique molecular identifiers. TCRdb independently ran MiXCR on the PCR reads; one entry per CDR3 protein. The sample contains about 360,000 distinct CDR3 sequences, roughly 15% of which appear only once. Trimming stripped 5 bases from V and 5 bases from J, with 12 bases between. The germline V gene encodes CDR1 MNHNY and CDR2 SVGAGI (reference sequence). CDR3 length: 13 amino acids.

This TCR was sampled from a human donor who donated a stem cell graft to a child with Fanconi anemia. The chain combines TRBV6-6 with TRBJ2-5; D call uncertain. The sample in question was PBMCs, obtained from the stem cell graft. CDR3 sequence reads: CASSRAGYETQYF. The CDR3, as DNA: TGTGCCAGCAGTAGGGCAGGCTACGAGACCCAGTACTTC.